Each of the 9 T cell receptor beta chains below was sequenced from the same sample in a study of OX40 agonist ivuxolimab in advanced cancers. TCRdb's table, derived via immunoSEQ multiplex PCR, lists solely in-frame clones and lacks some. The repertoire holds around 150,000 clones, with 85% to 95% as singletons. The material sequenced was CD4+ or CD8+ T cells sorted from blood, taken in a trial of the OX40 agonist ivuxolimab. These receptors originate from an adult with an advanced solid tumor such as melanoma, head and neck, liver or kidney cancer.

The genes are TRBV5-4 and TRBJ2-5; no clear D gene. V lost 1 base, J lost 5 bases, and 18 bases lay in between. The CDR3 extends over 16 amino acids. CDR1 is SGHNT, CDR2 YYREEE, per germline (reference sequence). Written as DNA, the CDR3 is TGTGCCAGCAGCTTGAGAGTTGTAGGGTCAGGCGAGACCCAGTACTTC. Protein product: CASSLRVVGSGETQYF.

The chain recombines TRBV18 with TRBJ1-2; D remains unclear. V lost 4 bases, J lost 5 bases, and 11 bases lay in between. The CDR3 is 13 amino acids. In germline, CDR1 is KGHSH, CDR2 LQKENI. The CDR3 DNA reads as TGTGCCAGCTCACAGGGCGTAGCATATGGCTACACCTTC. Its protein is CASSQGVAYGYTF.

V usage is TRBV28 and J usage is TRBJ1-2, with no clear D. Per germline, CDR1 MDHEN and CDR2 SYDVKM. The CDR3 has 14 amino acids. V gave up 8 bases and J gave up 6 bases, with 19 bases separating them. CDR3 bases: TGTGCCAGCCGCCTACCGGAACAGCCCAATGGCTACACCTTC. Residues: CASRLPEQPNGYTF.

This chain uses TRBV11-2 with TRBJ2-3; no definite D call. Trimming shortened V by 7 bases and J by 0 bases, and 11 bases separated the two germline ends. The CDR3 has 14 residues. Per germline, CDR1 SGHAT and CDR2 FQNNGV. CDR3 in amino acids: CASMATLSTDTQYF. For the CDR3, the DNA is TGTGCCAGCATGGCTACGCTCAGCACAGATACGCAGTATTTT. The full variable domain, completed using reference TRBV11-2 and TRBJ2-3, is EAGVAQSPRYKIIEKRQSVAFWCNPISGHATLYWYQQILGQGPKLLIQFQNNGVVDDSQLPKDRFSAERLKGVDSTLKIQPAKLEDSAVYLCASMATLSTDTQYFGPGTRLTVL.

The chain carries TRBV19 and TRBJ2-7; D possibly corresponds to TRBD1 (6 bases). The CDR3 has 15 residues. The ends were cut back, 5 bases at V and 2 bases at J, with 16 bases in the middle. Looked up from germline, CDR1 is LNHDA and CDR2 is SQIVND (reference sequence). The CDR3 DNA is TGTGCCAGTAGTCCCGTTTGGACAGCGACCTACGAGCAGTACTTC. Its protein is CASSPVWTATYEQYF.

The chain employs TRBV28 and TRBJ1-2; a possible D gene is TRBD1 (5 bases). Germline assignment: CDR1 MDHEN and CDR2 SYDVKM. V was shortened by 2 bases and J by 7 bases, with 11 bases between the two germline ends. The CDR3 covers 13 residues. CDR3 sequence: CASSLPRVGGYTF. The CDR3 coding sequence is TGTGCCAGCAGTTTACCCAGGGTTGGTGGCTACACCTTC.

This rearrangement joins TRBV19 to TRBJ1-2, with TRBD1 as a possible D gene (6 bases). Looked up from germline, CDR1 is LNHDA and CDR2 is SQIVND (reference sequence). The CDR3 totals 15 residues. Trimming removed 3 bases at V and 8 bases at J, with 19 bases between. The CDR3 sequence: CASSIDLAGEYGYTF. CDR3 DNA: TGTGCCAGTAGTATTGACCTGGCAGGGGAGTACGGCTACACCTTC.

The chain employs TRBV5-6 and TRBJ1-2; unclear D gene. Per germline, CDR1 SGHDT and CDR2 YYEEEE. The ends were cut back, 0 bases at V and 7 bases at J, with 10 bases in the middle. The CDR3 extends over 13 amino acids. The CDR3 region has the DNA TGTGCCAGCAGCTTGGTCCCACTAGCTGGCTACACCTTC. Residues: CASSLVPLAGYTF.

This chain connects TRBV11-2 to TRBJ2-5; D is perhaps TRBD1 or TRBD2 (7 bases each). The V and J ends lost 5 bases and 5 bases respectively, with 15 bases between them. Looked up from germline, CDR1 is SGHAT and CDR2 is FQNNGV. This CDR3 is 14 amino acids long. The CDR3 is CASSPRQGGETQYF. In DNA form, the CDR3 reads TGTGCCAGCAGCCCTCGACAGGGAGGGGAGACCCAGTACTTC. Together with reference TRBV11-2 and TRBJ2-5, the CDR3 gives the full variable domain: EAGVAQSPRYKIIEKRQSVAFWCNPISGHATLYWYQQILGQGPKLLIQFQNNGVVDDSQLPKDRFSAERLKGVDSTLKIQPAKLEDSAVYLCASSPRQGGETQYFGPGTRLLVL.